Included here is one T cell receptor (beta chain) sequence, with context. Stable hyperthyroidism denotes an absence of ophthalmopathy throughout 18 months of follow-up. Exclusion covered patients with other autoimmune diseases or uncontrolled infections (as well as pregnancy or lactation). Germline loops: CDR1 MNHEY, CDR2 SVGEGT. This CDR3 has 14 residues. With 6 bases removed from V and 3 bases from J, the gap between germline ends came to 15 bases. This sample is drawn from a study of Graves' ophthalmopathy and Graves' hyperthyroidism. The authors amplified TCR beta CDR3 regions from RNA transcripts. An opening RT-PCR round employed HTBI primers and preceded a second-round multiplex PCR. Each CDR3 protein is one row after TCRdb ran MiXCR on the multiplex PCR reads. The data contain fewer than 650,000 distinct CDR3 sequences, 22% of them singletons.

Sequencing was done on a sample of peripheral blood. The receptor's source is a woman aged 18-29 years with stable Graves' hyperthyroidism. Some clones in this sample may be carry-over from other donors' samples. The chain recombines TRBV6-2 or TRBV6-3 with TRBJ2-7; D is unresolved. The CDR3 loop is CASRDLGRLYEQYF. CDR3 DNA: TGTGCCAGCAGGGATCTGGGCAGACTCTACGAGCAGTACTTC.